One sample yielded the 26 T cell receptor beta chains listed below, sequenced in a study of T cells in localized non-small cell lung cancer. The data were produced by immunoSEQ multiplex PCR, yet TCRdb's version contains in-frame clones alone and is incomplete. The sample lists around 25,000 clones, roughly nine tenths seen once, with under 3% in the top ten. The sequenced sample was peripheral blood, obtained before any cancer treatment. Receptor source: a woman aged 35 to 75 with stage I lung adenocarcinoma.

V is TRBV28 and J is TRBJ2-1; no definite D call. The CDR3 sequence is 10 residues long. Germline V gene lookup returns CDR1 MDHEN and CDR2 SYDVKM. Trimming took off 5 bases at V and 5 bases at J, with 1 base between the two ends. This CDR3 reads CASSHNEQFF. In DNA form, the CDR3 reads TGTGCCAGCAGTCACAATGAGCAGTTCTTC.

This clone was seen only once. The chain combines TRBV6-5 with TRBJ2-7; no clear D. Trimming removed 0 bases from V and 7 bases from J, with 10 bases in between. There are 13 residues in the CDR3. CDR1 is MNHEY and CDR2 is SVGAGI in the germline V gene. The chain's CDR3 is CASSYSLGWEQYF. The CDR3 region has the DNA TGTGCCAGCAGTTACTCGCTGGGGTGGGAGCAGTACTTC.

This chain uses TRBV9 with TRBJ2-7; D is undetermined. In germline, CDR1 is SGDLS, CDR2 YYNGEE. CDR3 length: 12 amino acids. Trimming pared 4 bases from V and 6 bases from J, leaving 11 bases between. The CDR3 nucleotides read TGTGCCAGCAGCCGAGGCTGGGGCGAGCAGTACTTC. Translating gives CASSRGWGEQYF.

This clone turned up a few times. CDR3 sequence: CSVDKGEQFF. In nucleotides, the CDR3 is TGCAGCGTTGATAAAGGCGAGCAGTTCTTC. The V call is TRBV29-1, the J call TRBJ2-1; no firm D call. Germline V gene sequence: CDR1 SQVTM, CDR2 ANQGSEA. Trimming removed 3 bases from V and 10 bases from J, with 7 bases in between. This CDR3 region has 10 residues.

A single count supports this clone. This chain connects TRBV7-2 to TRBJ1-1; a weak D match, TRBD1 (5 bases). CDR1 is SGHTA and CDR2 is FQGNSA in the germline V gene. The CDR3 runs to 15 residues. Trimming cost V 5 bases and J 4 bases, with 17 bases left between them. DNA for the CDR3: TGTGCCAGCAGCCCATGGGGGGTTCGGCGCACTGAAGCTTTCTTT. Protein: CASSPWGVRRTEAFF.

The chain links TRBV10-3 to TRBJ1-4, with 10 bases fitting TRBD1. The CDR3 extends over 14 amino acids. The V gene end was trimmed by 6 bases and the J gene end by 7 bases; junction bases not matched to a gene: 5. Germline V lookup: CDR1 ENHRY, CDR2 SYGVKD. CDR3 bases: TGTGCCATCAGGCCGGGACAGGGGTTTGAAAAACTGTTTTTT. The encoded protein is CAIRPGQGFEKLFF.

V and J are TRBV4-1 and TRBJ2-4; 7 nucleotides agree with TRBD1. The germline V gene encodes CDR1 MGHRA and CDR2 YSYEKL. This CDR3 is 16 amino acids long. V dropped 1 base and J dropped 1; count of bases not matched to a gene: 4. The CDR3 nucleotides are TGCGCCAGCAGCCAAGCCACACAGGGGGCCAAAAACATTCAGTACTTC. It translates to CASSQATQGAKNIQYF.

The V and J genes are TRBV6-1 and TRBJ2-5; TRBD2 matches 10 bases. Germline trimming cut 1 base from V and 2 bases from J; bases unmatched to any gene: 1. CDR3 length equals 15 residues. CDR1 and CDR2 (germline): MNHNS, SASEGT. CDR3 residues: CASSEGTSGQETQYF. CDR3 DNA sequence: TGTGCCAGCAGTGAAGGGACTAGCGGTCAAGAGACCCAGTACTTC.

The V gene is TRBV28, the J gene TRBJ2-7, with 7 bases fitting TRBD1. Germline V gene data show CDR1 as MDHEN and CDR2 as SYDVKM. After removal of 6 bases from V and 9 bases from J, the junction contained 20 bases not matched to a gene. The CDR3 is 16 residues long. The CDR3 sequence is CASSNTDRVRYWGQYF. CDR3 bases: TGTGCCAGCAGCAATACCGACAGGGTACGGTACTGGGGGCAGTACTTC.

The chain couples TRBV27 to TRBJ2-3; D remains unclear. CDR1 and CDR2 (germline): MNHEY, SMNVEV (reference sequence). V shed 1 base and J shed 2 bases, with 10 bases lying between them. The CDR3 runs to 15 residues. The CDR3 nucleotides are TGTGCCAGCAGTTTATATAGCAGCCTCACAGATACGCAGTATTTT. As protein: CASSLYSSLTDTQYF.

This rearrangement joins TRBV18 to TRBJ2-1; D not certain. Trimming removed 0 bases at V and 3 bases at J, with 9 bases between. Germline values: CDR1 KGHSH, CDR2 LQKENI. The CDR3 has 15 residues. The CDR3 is CASSPPGPNYNEQFF. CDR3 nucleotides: TGTGCCAGCTCACCACCTGGCCCTAACTACAATGAGCAGTTCTTC. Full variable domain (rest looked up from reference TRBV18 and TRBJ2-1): NAGVMQNPRHLVRRRGQEARLRCSPMKGHSHVYWYRQLPEEGLKFMVYLQKENIIDESGMPKERFSAEFPKEGPSILRIQQVVRGDSAAYFCASSPPGPNYNEQFFGPGTRLTVL.

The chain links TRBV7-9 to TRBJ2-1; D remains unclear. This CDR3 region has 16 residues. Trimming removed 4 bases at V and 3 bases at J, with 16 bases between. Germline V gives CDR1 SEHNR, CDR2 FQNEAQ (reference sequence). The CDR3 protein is CASSSPLRANYNEQFF. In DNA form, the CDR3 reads TGTGCCAGCAGCTCCCCGTTAAGAGCCAACTACAATGAGCAGTTCTTC.

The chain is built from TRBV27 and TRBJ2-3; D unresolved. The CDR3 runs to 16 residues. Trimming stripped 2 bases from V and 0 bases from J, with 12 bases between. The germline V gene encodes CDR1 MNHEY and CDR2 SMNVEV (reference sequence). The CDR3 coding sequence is TGTGCCAGCAGTTTAGGACGGCTACCAAGCACAGATACGCAGTATTTT. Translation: CASSLGRLPSTDTQYF.

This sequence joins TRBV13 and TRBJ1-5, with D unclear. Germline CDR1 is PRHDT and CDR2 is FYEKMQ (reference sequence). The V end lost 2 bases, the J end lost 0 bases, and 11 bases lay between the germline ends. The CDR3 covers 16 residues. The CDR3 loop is CASSLRGWGSNQPQHF. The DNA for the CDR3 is TGTGCCAGCAGCTTAAGAGGGTGGGGTAGCAATCAGCCCCAGCATTTT.

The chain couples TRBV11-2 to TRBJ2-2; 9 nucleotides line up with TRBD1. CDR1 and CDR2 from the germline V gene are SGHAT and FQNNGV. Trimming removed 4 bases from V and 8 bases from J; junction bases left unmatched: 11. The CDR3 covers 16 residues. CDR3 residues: CASSSKRDRAPGELFF. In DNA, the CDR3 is TGTGCCAGCAGCTCAAAGAGGGACAGGGCACCGGGGGAGCTGTTTTTT.

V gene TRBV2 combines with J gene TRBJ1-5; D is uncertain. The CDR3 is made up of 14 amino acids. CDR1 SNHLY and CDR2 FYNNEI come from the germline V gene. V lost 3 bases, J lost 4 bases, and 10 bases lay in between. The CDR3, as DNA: TGTGCCAGCAGTGATCGGGAGCGGAATCAGCCCCAGCATTTT. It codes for CASSDRERNQPQHF.

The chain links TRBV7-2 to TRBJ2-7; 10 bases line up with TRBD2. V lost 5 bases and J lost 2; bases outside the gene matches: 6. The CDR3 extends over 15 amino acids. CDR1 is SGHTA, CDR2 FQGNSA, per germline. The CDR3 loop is CASSALAGGAYEQYF. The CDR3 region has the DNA TGTGCCAGCAGCGCCTTAGCGGGAGGAGCCTACGAGCAGTACTTC.

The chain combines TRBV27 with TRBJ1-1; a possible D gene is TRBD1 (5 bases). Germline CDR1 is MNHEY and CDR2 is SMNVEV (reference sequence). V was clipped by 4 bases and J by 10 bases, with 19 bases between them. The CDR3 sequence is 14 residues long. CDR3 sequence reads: CASSSTGTLGGAFF. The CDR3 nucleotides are TGTGCCAGCAGTTCAACCGGGACCCTCGGAGGAGCTTTCTTT.

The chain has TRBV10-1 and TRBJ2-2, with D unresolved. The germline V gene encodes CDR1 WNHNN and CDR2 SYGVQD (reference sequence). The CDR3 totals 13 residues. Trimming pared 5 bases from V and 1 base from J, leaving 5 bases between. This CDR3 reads CASSYKNTGELFF. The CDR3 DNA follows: TGCGCCAGCAGTTACAAGAACACCGGGGAGCTGTTTTTT.

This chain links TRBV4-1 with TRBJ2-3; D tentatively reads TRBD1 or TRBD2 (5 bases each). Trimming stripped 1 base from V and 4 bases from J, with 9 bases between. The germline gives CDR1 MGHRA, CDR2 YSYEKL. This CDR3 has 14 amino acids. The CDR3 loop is CASSQGGSADTQYF. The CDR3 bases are TGCGCCAGCAGCCAAGGGGGGTCTGCAGATACGCAGTATTTT.

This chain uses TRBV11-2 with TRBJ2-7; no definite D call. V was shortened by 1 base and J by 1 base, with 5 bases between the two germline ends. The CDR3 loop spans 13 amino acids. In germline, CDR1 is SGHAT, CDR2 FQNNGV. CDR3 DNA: TGTGCCAGCAGCTTAGCCCCTTCCTACGAGCAGTACTTC. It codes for CASSLAPSYEQYF.

CDR3 sequence reads: CASSLPGNPYEQYF. CDR3 coding DNA: TGTGCCAGCAGCTTACCAGGGAATCCGTACGAGCAGTACTTC. This chain links TRBV7-9 with TRBJ2-7, with D perhaps TRBD1 (5 bases). Germline V gene lookup returns CDR1 SEHNR and CDR2 FQNEAQ (reference sequence). V lost 2 bases, J lost 4 bases, and 12 bases lay in between. The CDR3 is 14 residues long.

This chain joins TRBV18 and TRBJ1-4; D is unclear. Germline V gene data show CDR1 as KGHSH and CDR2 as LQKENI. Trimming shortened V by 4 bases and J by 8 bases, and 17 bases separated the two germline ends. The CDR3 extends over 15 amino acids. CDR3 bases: TGTGCCAGCTCACAAGAGCCCCCCCGGGGAGAAAAACTGTTTTTT. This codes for CASSQEPPRGEKLFF.

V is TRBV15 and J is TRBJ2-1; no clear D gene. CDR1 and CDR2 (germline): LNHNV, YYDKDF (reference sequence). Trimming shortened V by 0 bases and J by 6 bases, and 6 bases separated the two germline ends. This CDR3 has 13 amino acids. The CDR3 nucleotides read TGTGCCACCAGCAGAGATCCAACCAATGAGCAGTTCTTC. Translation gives CATSRDPTNEQFF.

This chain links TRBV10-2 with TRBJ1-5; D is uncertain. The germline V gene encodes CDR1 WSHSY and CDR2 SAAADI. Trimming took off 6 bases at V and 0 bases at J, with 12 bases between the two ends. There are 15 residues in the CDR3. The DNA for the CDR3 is TGCGCCAGCAGCGTCGCGGGTAATAGCAATCAGCCCCAGCATTTT. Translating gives CASSVAGNSNQPQHF.

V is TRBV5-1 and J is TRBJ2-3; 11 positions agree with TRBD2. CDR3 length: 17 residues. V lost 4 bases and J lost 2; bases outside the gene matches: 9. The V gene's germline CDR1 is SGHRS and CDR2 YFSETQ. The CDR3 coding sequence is TGCGCCAGCAGCGGCCGACTAGCGGGGCCCACCACAGATACGCAGTATTTT. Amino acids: CASSGRLAGPTTDTQYF.